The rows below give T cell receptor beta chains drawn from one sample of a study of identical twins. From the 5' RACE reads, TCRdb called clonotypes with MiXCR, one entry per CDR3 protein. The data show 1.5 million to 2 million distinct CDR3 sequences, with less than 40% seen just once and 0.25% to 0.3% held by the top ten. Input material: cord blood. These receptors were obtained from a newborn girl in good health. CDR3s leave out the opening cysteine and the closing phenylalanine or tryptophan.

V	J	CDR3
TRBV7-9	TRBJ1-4	ASSFMGGVEKLF
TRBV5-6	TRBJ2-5	ARSMTSGTRETQY
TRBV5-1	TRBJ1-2	ASSLRGLVGDNYGYT
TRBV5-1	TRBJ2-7	ASSLGDLGEQY
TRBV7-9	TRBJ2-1	ASSSRTNYNEQF
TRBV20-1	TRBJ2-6	SAQGVSGANVLT
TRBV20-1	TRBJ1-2	RPQVDGYT
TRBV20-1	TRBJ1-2	SARGARYGYT
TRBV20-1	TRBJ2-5	SARDLTEQY
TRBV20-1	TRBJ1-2	SARRQGGWGYT
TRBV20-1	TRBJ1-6	SAKDGPGGSYNSPLH
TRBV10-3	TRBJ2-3	AISVGGALTDTQY
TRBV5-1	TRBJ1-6	ASSIGQGTELGSPPH
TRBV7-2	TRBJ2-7	ASAAGVPHEQY
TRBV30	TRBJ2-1	AWSGLAGAHNEQF
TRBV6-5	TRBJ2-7	ASSYTRQGSYEQY
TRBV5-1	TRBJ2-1	ASSLLAGIGNEQF
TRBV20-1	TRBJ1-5	SASGPHRGNQPQH
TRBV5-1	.	ASSFGLLYRNNEQY
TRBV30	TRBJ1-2	AWQRDSPYGYT
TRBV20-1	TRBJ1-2	SARGGQGYT
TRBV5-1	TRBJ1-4	ASSLDRSGEKLF
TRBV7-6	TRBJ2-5	ASSYNPGETQY
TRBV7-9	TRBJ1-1	ASSGTGAKNTEAF
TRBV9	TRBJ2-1	TSATGINEQF
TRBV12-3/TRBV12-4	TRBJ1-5	ASSGGQGGSNQPQH
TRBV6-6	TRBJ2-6	ASSPYTSGANVLT
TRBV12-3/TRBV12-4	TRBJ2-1	ASRADSRGEQF
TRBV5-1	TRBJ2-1	ASSERGLAGGSSYNEQF
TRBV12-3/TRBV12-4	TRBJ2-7	ASSLLRSYEQY
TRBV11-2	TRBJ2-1	ASSLGKGQKRYNEQF
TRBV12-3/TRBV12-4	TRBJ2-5	ASSMSGTGIETQY
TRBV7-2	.	ASSPSAKAHDEQY
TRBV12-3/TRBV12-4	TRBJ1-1	ASSLMGNEAF
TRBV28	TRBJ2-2	ASSLPRDRGLSGELF
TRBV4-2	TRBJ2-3	ASSQDRGAGTSADTQY
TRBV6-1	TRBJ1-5	ASGTRGNQPQH
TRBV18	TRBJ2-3	ASRPVPVGTDTQY
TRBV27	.	ASTLTGATYNEQY
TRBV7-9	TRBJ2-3	ASSSRKTSGSTDTQY
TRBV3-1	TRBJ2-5	ASNLAGNNEQY